The 29 T cell receptor beta chains reported below all come from one sample, sequenced in a study of regulatory T cells in long-lasting Graves disease. To make TCR beta libraries, researchers used iRepertoire HTBI primers and Arm-PCR of CDR3 regions. TCRdb reanalysed the multiplex PCR reads using MiXCR and keeps one entry per CDR3 protein. The data contain about 420,000 distinct CDR3 sequences, roughly a quarter of them seen just once; the ten biggest clones take up 26%. Indicated time point: persistent/refractory GD, antithyroid drugs over 5 years with positive TRAb. Following extraction of RNA from PBMCs, that RNA was used to make the TCR library. Sequencing used peripheral blood mononuclear cells (PBMCs), obtained when the disease was refractory, from a patient treated with antithyroid drugs. Receptors were obtained from a female donor with Graves disease.

There are many counts of this clonotype. The chain couples TRBV2 to TRBJ2-5; TRBD2 matches 8 bases. The CDR3 extends over 15 amino acids. Germline loops: CDR1 SNHLY, CDR2 FYNNEI. After removal of 6 bases from V and 3 bases from J, the junction contained 9 bases not matched to a gene. CDR3 region: CASRGTSRLEETQYF. CDR3 DNA sequence: TGTGCCAGCAGGGGGACTAGTCGGTTGGAAGAGACCCAGTACTTC. Variable domain in full (rest from reference TRBV2 and TRBJ2-5): EPEVTQTPSHQVTQMGQEVILRCVPISNHLYFYWYRQILGQKVEFLVSFYNNEISEKSEIFDDQFSVERPDGSNFTLKIRSTKLEDSAMYFCASRGTSRLEETQYFGPGTRLLVL.

The V gene is TRBV6-5, the J gene TRBJ1-2; no reliable D call. The CDR3 has 15 residues. V was clipped by 0 bases and J by 7 bases, with 15 bases between them. From germline, CDR1 is MNHEY and CDR2 SVGAGI. This CDR3 reads CASSYSRVRTRGYTF. CDR3 in DNA: TGTGCCAGCAGTTACTCGCGGGTCCGAACTCGTGGCTACACCTTC.

This clonotype was counted many times. This sequence joins TRBV6-1 and TRBJ2-7; no reliable D call. The germline gives CDR1 MNHNS, CDR2 SASEGT. CDR3 length equals 13 residues. Trimming took 8 bases from V and 0 from J, leaving 11 bases between them. The CDR3 DNA is TGTGCCAGCTCCCGGGTCGACTCCTACGAGCAGTACTTC. This sequence encodes CASSRVDSYEQYF.

This clonotype was counted between two and nine times. The chain combines TRBV6-1 with TRBJ2-7, with TRBD2 matching over 8 bases. Trimming removed 4 bases from V and 2 bases from J; junction bases left unmatched: 22. Looked up from germline, CDR1 is MNHNS and CDR2 is SASEGT. The CDR3 loop spans 20 amino acids. The CDR3 here is CASSARRRGGLSGSAYEQYF. In DNA, the CDR3 is TGTGCCAGCAGTGCAAGACGTAGAGGAGGGCTAAGCGGGAGTGCCTACGAGCAGTACTTC.

Regarding this clonotype: Relative to the germline gene, one junction end is altered; a read error may explain this. The CDR3 here is CASSSGPYNKQFF. CDR3 nucleotide sequence: TGTGCCAGCTCGTCGGGACCCTACAATAAGCAGTTCTTC. The chain recombines TRBV6-2 or TRBV6-3 with TRBJ2-1; D tentatively fits TRBD1 or TRBD2 (5 bases each). The CDR3 totals 13 residues. Germline lookup yields CDR1 MNHEY and CDR2 SVGEGT.

The chain employs TRBV28 and TRBJ2-7, with TRBD1 identical over 9 bases. The CDR3 has 14 residues. Germline loops: CDR1 MDHEN, CDR2 SYDVKM. V was clipped by 2 bases and J by 2 bases; unmatched bases: 1. CDR3 region: CASSLRTGAYEQYF. CDR3 bases: TGTGCCAGCAGTTTACGGACAGGGGCCTACGAGCAGTACTTC.

About this clonotype: A clone one base away is much larger, so this may be a read error. CDR3 in amino acids: CASNYIVTGNNQPQHF. In DNA, the CDR3 is TGTGCCAGCAACTATATTGTGACAGGGAACAATCAGCCCCAGCATTTT. V is TRBV28 and J is TRBJ1-5, with 7 bases matching TRBD1. Per the germline V gene, CDR1 is MDHEN and CDR2 is SYDVKM. This CDR3 comprises 16 residues. The junction had 12 bases not matched to a gene; V was cut back by 7 bases and J by 3 bases.

The chain employs TRBV12-3 or TRBV12-4 and TRBJ1-4; TRBD1 aligns across 8 bases. J was trimmed by 8 bases and V by 6 bases; bases with no gene match: 11. This CDR3 comprises 15 residues. The CDR3 nucleotides are TGTGCCAGCAGCCTCTCAGGGGGCGCGGGAGAAAAACTGTTTTTT. Its translation is CASSLSGGAGEKLFF.

A few counts support this clonotype. The chain uses TRBV7-3 and TRBJ1-2; perhaps TRBD1 as D (5 bases). The CDR3 runs 12 residues. V lost 2 bases and J 8 bases, leaving 9 bases between the germline ends. The germline V gene encodes CDR1 SGHTA and CDR2 FQGTGA. The CDR3 spells CASSLPGWGYTF. For the CDR3, the DNA is TGTGCCAGCAGCTTACCAGGGTGGGGCTACACCTTC.

This clonotype has at least ten counts. The CDR3 coding sequence is TGTGCCAGCAGCGTGGAAGCAGGACTTCGAGAGACCCAGTACTTC. Its protein product is CASSVEAGLRETQYF. The rearrangement links TRBV2 to TRBJ2-5, with a possible D match to TRBD2 (5 bases). There are 15 residues in the CDR3. Per germline, CDR1 SNHLY and CDR2 FYNNEI. Trimming removed 6 bases from V and 4 bases from J, with 18 bases in between.

V and J are TRBV5-1 and TRBJ2-3; D unclear. Germline lookup yields CDR1 SGHRS and CDR2 YFSETQ. CDR3 size: 16 residues. Trimming took off 0 bases at V and 0 bases at J, with 11 bases between the two ends. The CDR3 loop reads CASSLELPGSTDTQYF. The DNA for the CDR3 is TGCGCCAGCAGCTTGGAATTACCAGGAAGCACAGATACGCAGTATTTT.

This clonotype was found a few times. This rearrangement joins TRBV13 to TRBJ2-7; 10 bases match TRBD2. The J segment lost 6 bases and the V segment lost 6 bases, leaving 5 bases of the junction unmatched. Germline lookup yields CDR1 PRHDT and CDR2 FYEKMQ (reference sequence). The CDR3 runs to 13 residues. CDR3 in DNA: TGTGCCAGCAGTCTAGCGGGAGCGCTCGAGCAGTACTTC. The encoded protein is CASSLAGALEQYF.

The chain has TRBV6-2 or TRBV6-3 and TRBJ1-2, with D hard to call. The germline CDR1 and CDR2 sequences are MNHEY and SVGEGT. Deletions cut 3 bases from V and 4 bases from J, with 12 bases between. The CDR3 contains 14 residues. The CDR3 loop is CASSYQQLFYGYTF. The CDR3 DNA is TGTGCCAGCAGTTATCAACAGTTGTTCTATGGCTACACCTTC.

This clonotype was seen a handful of times. The chain is built from TRBV6-5 and TRBJ2-2; D is uncertain. The CDR3 consists of 16 residues. V was clipped by 2 bases and J by 1 base, with 11 bases between them. Germline loops: CDR1 MNHEY, CDR2 SVGAGI. CDR3 nucleotide sequence: TGTGCCAGCAGTTACCAGAATAACAAGAACACCGGGGAGCTGTTTTTT. It yields the protein CASSYQNNKNTGELFF.

This clonotype appeared once. This chain links TRBV19 with TRBJ2-5; D is unresolved. The germline CDR1 and CDR2 sequences are LNHDA and SQIVND (reference sequence). The CDR3 is made up of 18 amino acids. V was clipped by 3 bases and J by 4 bases, with 24 bases between them. The CDR3 here is CASSIIFENREYRETQYF. The CDR3 DNA sequence: TGTGCCAGTAGTATTATCTTTGAAAACAGAGAGTACCGAGAGACCCAGTACTTC.

This chain connects TRBV4-2 to TRBJ2-7, with D perhaps matching TRBD2 (6 bases). Trimming cost V 0 bases and J 6 bases, with 24 bases left between them. Looked up from germline, CDR1 is LGHNA and CDR2 is YNFKEQ. The CDR3 contains 18 residues. CDR3: CASSQEKERAGSGGEQYF. In DNA form, the CDR3 reads TGTGCCAGCAGCCAAGAAAAAGAGCGGGCCGGGAGCGGCGGCGAGCAGTACTTC.

This clonotype was detected a few times. The rearrangement links TRBV20-1 to TRBJ2-1; TRBD2 aligns across 11 bases. V lost 2 bases to trimming and J lost 7 bases; unmatched junction nucleotides: 10. In germline, CDR1 is DFQATT, CDR2 SNEGSKA (reference sequence). The CDR3 has 16 amino acids. The CDR3 loop reads CSARSILAGVTNEQFF. CDR3 bases: TGCAGTGCTAGATCAATACTAGCGGGAGTGACTAATGAGCAGTTCTTC.

In its sample, this clonotype was seen many times. The chain is built from TRBV12-3 or TRBV12-4 and TRBJ1-4, with a possible D match to TRBD1 (6 bases). The CDR3 loop spans 15 amino acids. V dropped 6 bases and J dropped 8 bases, with 19 bases sitting between them. CDR3 DNA sequence: TGTGCCAGCAGCGCTCGGACAGCCGGCAACGAAAAACTGTTTTTT. Residues: CASSARTAGNEKLFF.

This sequence joins TRBV4-1 and TRBJ1-2; 8 positions match TRBD1. V shed 5 bases and J 6 bases; nucleotides not matched to a gene: 8. This CDR3 is built from 14 residues. CDR1 and CDR2 from the germline V gene are MGHRA and YSYEKL. The DNA for the CDR3 is TGCGCCAGCAGCAAGGACAGGGTACTGGATGGCTACACCTTC. Translated, it gives CASSKDRVLDGYTF.

This clonotype was recorded a few times. The rearrangement uses TRBV19 and TRBJ2-7; 7 bases line up with TRBD1. V shed 4 bases and J 7 bases; nucleotides not matched to a gene: 10. The CDR3 length is 14 residues. Germline CDR1 is LNHDA and CDR2 is SQIVND (reference sequence). CDR3 region: CASSTRTGVSEQYF. DNA for the CDR3: TGTGCCAGTAGTACCCGAACAGGGGTTAGTGAGCAGTACTTC.

This clonotype was detected only a few times. This chain uses TRBV7-2 with TRBJ2-4; D is perhaps TRBD1 or TRBD2 (5 bases each). With 5 bases removed from V and 7 bases from J, the gap between germline ends came to 12 bases. CDR1 and CDR2 (germline): SGHTA, FQGNSA. This CDR3 has 13 amino acids. In nucleotides, the CDR3 is TGTGCCAGCAGCGGGACGCCAGGCAACATTCAGTACTTC. Protein: CASSGTPGNIQYF. The full variable domain, completed using reference TRBV7-2 and TRBJ2-4, is GAGVSQSPSNKVTEKGKDVELRCDPISGHTALYWYRQSLGQGLEFLIYFQGNSAPDKSGLPSDRFSAERTGGSVSTLTIQRTQQEDSAVYLCASSGTPGNIQYFGAGTRLSVL.

Points on this clonotype: A much bigger clone sits one base away, suggesting this may be a read error. V gene TRBV7-2 combines with J gene TRBJ2-2; TRBD2 might be the D (6 bases). The CDR3 contains 16 residues. CDR1 is SGHTA, CDR2 FQGNSA, per germline. CDR3 in amino acids: CASSLALPGRWGELLF. CDR3 DNA: TGTGCCAGCAGCTTAGCCCTGCCAGGCAGGTGGGGGGAGCTGCTTTTT.

The chain uses TRBV12-3 or TRBV12-4 and TRBJ2-7, with D tentatively TRBD1 or TRBD2 (5 bases each). V lost 6 bases and J 2 bases, leaving 14 bases between the germline ends. The CDR3 sequence is 14 residues long. The CDR3 bases are TGTGCCAGCAGCCCCCGGGACGGAACCTACGAGCAGTACTTC. This encodes CASSPRDGTYEQYF.

This clonotype has a handful of counts. The V gene is TRBV29-1, the J gene TRBJ1-2, with TRBD1 as a possible D gene (5 bases). The CDR3 is made up of 10 amino acids. V lost 3 bases and J lost 8, with 7 bases in between. Germline-derived CDR1 and CDR2 are SQVTM and ANQGSEA. The CDR3 bases are TGCAGCGTTGAGCAGGGCGGCTACACCTTC. Amino acids: CSVEQGGYTF.

There are a few counts of this clonotype. This chain connects TRBV4-2 to TRBJ2-2; 13 bases match TRBD2. Losses at the gene ends were 0 bases for V and 6 bases for J; bases not matched to a gene: 4. The germline gives CDR1 LGHNA, CDR2 YNFKEQ. The CDR3 contains 17 residues. The CDR3 DNA follows: TGTGCCAGCAGCCAAGACGGACTAGCGGGAGATCCCGGGGAGCTGTTTTTT. Protein: CASSQDGLAGDPGELFF.

The sample holds many counts of this clonotype. The chain has TRBV10-3 and TRBJ1-2; D is ambiguous. V lost 3 bases to trimming and J lost 8 bases, with 13 bases between them. This CDR3 spans 13 amino acids. Per germline, CDR1 ENHRY and CDR2 SYGVKD. CDR3 sequence reads: CAISDVAQGGYTF. The CDR3 coding sequence is TGTGCCATCAGTGATGTGGCCCAAGGGGGCTACACCTTC.

This clonotype was picked up many times. This chain connects TRBV6-1 to TRBJ1-5; D not certain. CDR1 is MNHNS and CDR2 is SASEGT in the germline V gene. The CDR3 length is 14 residues. With 6 bases removed from V and 1 base from J, the gap between germline ends came to 10 bases. The chain's CDR3 is CASSHRESNQPQHF. The CDR3 DNA reads TGTGCCAGCAGCCACCGGGAAAGCAATCAGCCCCAGCATTTT.

With respect to this clonotype: A much bigger clone sits one base away, suggesting this may be a read error. The chain uses TRBV28 and TRBJ2-2; 7 nucleotides agree with TRBD1. CDR1 is MDHEN, CDR2 SYDVKM, per germline. This CDR3 is built from 14 residues. The CDR3 region has the DNA TGTGCCAGCAAACCGGGACAGCAAACCGGGGAGCCGTTTTTT. Residues: CASKPGQQTGEPFF.

This clonotype came up a few times. This chain links TRBV6-1 with TRBJ1-6; a weak D match, TRBD1 (6 bases). Germline V lookup: CDR1 MNHNS, CDR2 SASEGT. Trimming shortened V by 3 bases and J by 8 bases, and 14 bases separated the two germline ends. This CDR3 comprises 15 residues. CDR3 nucleotides: TGTGCCAGCAGTGACTTATCGGGGGCGGATTCACCCCTCCACTTT. It is translated as CASSDLSGADSPLHF.